This TCR beta chain stems from a study of CD8+ T cells in alopecia areata. Treatment in this sample: oral pan-JAK inhibitor, 5-10 mg twice daily. Trimming cost V 5 bases and J 4 bases, with 15 bases left between them. This CDR3 has 15 residues. Germline values: CDR1 SGHTA, CDR2 FQGNSA. It was cDNA, reverse transcribed from extracted RNA, that served as the sequencing template. TCRdb's copy holds only in-frame clones and misses some; the assay was immunoSEQ multiplex PCR. The repertoire consists of 79,000 or so clones, with approximately 70% occurring once and the leading ten covering less than 25%. The input for sequencing was CD8+ T cells sorted from blood, taken at week 24, from a patient treated with tofacitinib. The sequence was obtained from a human donor with alopecia areata. The J gene is TRBJ2-1, the V gene TRBV7-2, with TRBD1 as a possible D gene (6 bases). The CDR3: CASSQGMGVYNEQFF. In DNA, the CDR3 is TGTGCCAGCAGCCAGGGGATGGGGGTTTACAATGAGCAGTTCTTC.